These T cell receptor beta chains were read from a single sample in a study of cytomegalovirus exposure and HLA in healthy donors. The data were produced by immunoSEQ multiplex PCR, yet TCRdb's version contains in-frame clones alone and is incomplete. The sample gives 110,000 or so clones, around 70% of which show up once; around a tenth is in the top ten. The sample taken for sequencing was PBMCs. These receptors originate from a woman between 45 and 60 years old in good health and CMV-seropositive. The CDR3 runs from the conserved cysteine through the conserved F or W. The order of the fields is J gene, clone size, CDR3 length, D gene, V gene, CDR3 protein, CDR3 DNA. The D gene is left open where the match is weak. Only some rows state a clone size, as once, few, many or a class for expanded clones.

>TRBJ1-2|-|12|-|TRBV27
CATTPLTGGYTF
TGTGCCACTACCCCTCTAACAGGTGGCTACACCTTC
>TRBJ1-4|-|12|-|TRBV7-2
CASSLVMGPLYF
TGTGCCAGCAGCTTAGTTATGGGGCCGCTGTATTTT
>TRBJ2-1|-|15|-|TRBV5-4
CASSFGGRSFFEQFF
TGTGCCAGCAGCTTTGGTGGTAGATCCTTCTTTGAGCAGTTCTTC
>TRBJ1-4|-|14|-|TRBV19
CASRARASNEKLFF
TGTGCCAGTAGGGCCAGAGCGAGTAATGAAAAACTGTTTTTT
>TRBJ1-6|-|15|TRBD1|TRBV9
CASSTTGIPNSPLHF
TGTGCCAGCAGCACGACAGGGATTCCGAATTCACCCCTCCACTTT
>TRBJ1-5|-|14|-|TRBV4-1
CASSQAWANQPQHF
TGCGCCAGCAGCCAAGCATGGGCAAATCAGCCCCAGCATTTT
>TRBJ1-2|-|12|-|TRBV7-2
CASKPGNYGYTF
TGTGCCAGCAAGCCCGGGAACTATGGCTACACCTTC
>TRBJ2-7|few|13|TRBD1|TRBV19
CASSVTGGGEQYF
TGTGCCAGTAGCGTGACAGGGGGCGGCGAGCAGTACTTC
>TRBJ2-7|few|13|-|TRBV27
CASSLTQGYEQYF
TGTGCCAGCAGTTTAACACAGGGCTACGAGCAGTACTTC
>TRBJ2-1|-|16|TRBD2|TRBV2
CASSEPGLAGMDEQFF
TGTGCCAGCAGTGAACCCGGTCTAGCGGGGATGGATGAGCAGTTCTTC
>TRBJ2-5|once|15|-|TRBV21-1
CARFRDRDHRETQYF
TGTGCCAGATTCCGGGACAGGGACCATCGGGAGACCCAGTACTTC
>TRBJ1-1|-|16|TRBD1|TRBV2
CASSSSQGAVITEAFF
TGTGCCAGCAGTTCTTCACAGGGGGCCGTTATCACTGAAGCTTTCTTT
>TRBJ2-5|once|14|-|TRBV7-6
CASSLEAGEETQYF
TGTGCCAGCAGCTTAGAGGCAGGGGAAGAGACCCAGTACTTC
>TRBJ2-3|-|16|-|TRBV29-1
CSVPLSRETGRDTQYF
TGCAGCGTCCCCCTCTCACGGGAGACAGGGAGAGATACGCAGTATTTT
>TRBJ2-2|-|15|TRBD1|TRBV28
CASSPGQASTGELFF
TGTGCCAGCAGTCCGGGACAGGCTAGCACCGGGGAGCTGTTTTTT
>TRBJ1-5|few|16|-|TRBV2
CASSYVTGGGNQPQHF
TGTGCCAGCAGTTACGTGACAGGAGGTGGCAATCAGCCCCAGCATTTT
>TRBJ1-1|few|15|-|TRBV6-1
CASSEVNRMNTEAFF
TGTGCCAGCAGTGAAGTTAACAGAATGAACACTGAAGCTTTCTTT
>TRBJ1-2|once|14|TRBD1|TRBV7-2
CASSLYDRVDGYTF
TGTGCCAGCAGCTTATATGACAGGGTGGACGGCTACACCTTC
>TRBJ2-3|-|15|-|TRBV25-1
CASSEFKGRTDTQYF
TGTGCCAGCAGTGAATTTAAGGGGAGGACAGATACGCAGTATTTT
>TRBJ1-1|-|14|TRBD1|TRBV30
CAWSGQGEGTEAFF
TGTGCCTGGAGTGGACAGGGGGAAGGCACTGAAGCTTTCTTT
>TRBJ2-1|-|16|TRBD2|TRBV7-7
CASSRLAGGLYNEQFF
TGTGCCAGCAGTCGACTAGCGGGGGGGCTCTACAATGAGCAGTTCTTC
>TRBJ2-7|many|17|TRBD1|TRBV5-1
CASSLPGQGIFEYEQYF
TGCGCCAGCAGCTTGCCGGGACAGGGGATCTTCGAATACGAGCAGTACTTC
>TRBJ1-1|-|13|-|TRBV30
CAWGTGMNTEAFF
TGTGCCTGGGGTACAGGGATGAACACTGAAGCTTTCTTT
>TRBJ2-2|-|15|TRBD2|TRBV27
CASRASGKPTGELFF
TGTGCCAGCAGAGCTAGCGGGAAGCCCACCGGGGAGCTGTTTTTT
>TRBJ2-3|-|15|TRBD2|TRBV10-1
CASMLAGPLADTQYF
TGCGCCAGCATGTTAGCGGGCCCCCTGGCAGATACGCAGTATTTT
>TRBJ1-2|few|12|-|TRBV30
CAWSPTVYGYTF
TGTGCCTGGAGTCCTACAGTTTATGGCTACACCTTC
>TRBJ2-7|-|15|TRBD2|TRBV6-5
CASRRLAGPSYEQYF
TGTGCCAGCAGGAGACTAGCGGGGCCCTCCTACGAGCAGTACTTC
>TRBJ2-2|-|14|TRBD1|TRBV29-1
CSVMGTAPAGELFF
TGCAGCGTCATGGGGACAGCCCCAGCCGGGGAGCTGTTTTTT
>TRBJ2-1|-|12|-|TRBV6-5
CASTSSSGEQFF
TGTGCCAGCACTTCTAGCTCCGGTGAGCAGTTCTTC
>TRBJ1-4|-|14|-|TRBV18
CASSKQVSNEKLFF
TGTGCCAGCTCCAAACAGGTCTCAAATGAAAAACTGTTTTTT
>TRBJ2-7|-|14|-|TRBV6-1
CAAALGGLDYEQYF
TGTGCCGCTGCATTGGGGGGGCTCGACTACGAGCAGTACTTC
>TRBJ1-2|-|18|-|TRBV11-2
CASSLIAGYGTNNYGYTF
TGTGCCAGCAGCTTAATAGCTGGGTATGGGACAAATAACTATGGCTACACCTTC
>TRBJ1-5|-|13|-|TRBV19
CASSAEGFQPQHF
TGTGCCAGTAGCGCGGAGGGGTTTCAGCCCCAGCATTTT
>TRBJ2-1|few|16|TRBD2|TRBV7-2
CASSLSPLAGGDEQFF
TGTGCCAGCAGCTTATCCCCACTAGCGGGAGGGGATGAGCAGTTCTTC
>TRBJ1-2|-|15|-|TRBV6-5
CASTSRQATFYGYTF
TGTGCCAGCACCTCACGACAGGCTACATTCTATGGCTACACCTTC
>TRBJ2-5|few|14|-|TRBV4-1
CASSQAQQGETQYF
TGCGCCAGCAGCCAGGCCCAACAGGGAGAGACCCAGTACTTC
>TRBJ2-7|-|13|TRBD1|TRBV2
CASRGQGASEQYF
TGTGCCAGCCGAGGACAGGGGGCTTCCGAGCAGTACTTC
>TRBJ1-1|-|14|TRBD1|TRBV7-9
CASSPETGETEAFF
TGTGCCAGCAGCCCAGAGACAGGGGAAACTGAAGCTTTCTTT
>TRBJ1-1|few|14|-|TRBV2
CASSGLGGETEAFF
TGTGCCAGCAGTGGTCTGGGTGGGGAGACTGAAGCTTTCTTT
>TRBJ2-1|once|15|TRBD2|TRBV9
CASSRSGSSYNEQFF
TGTGCCAGCAGCCGTAGCGGGAGCTCCTACAATGAGCAGTTCTTC
>TRBJ1-2|-|15|TRBD1|TRBV30
CAWSDMTGGMYGYTF
TGTGCCTGGAGTGACATGACAGGGGGCATGTATGGCTACACCTTC
>TRBJ1-5|-|15|TRBD1|TRBV5-1
CASSLGTGLNQPQHF
TGCGCCAGCAGCTTGGGGACAGGCCTAAATCAGCCCCAGCATTTT
>TRBJ2-2|-|14|-|TRBV7-6
CASSLYRHTGELFF
TGTGCCAGCAGCTTATACAGACACACCGGGGAGCTGTTTTTT
>TRBJ1-1|once|13|-|TRBV2
CATIKTAYTEAFF
TGTGCCACCATCAAGACAGCCTACACTGAAGCTTTCTTT
>TRBJ2-7|few|12|-|TRBV7-2
CASRGRSYEQYF
TGTGCCAGTCGGGGGAGGTCCTACGAGCAGTACTTC
>TRBJ2-1|few|15|-|TRBV6-4
CASSESQGRINEQFF
TGTGCCAGCAGTGAGAGCCAGGGAAGGATCAATGAGCAGTTCTTC
>TRBJ1-6|-|14|-|TRBV6-1
CASSEFPRVSPLHF
TGTGCCAGCAGTGAATTCCCCAGGGTATCACCCCTCCACTTT
>TRBJ1-1|few|13|-|TRBV6-1
CASSRDPNTEAFF
TGTGCCAGCAGTCGGGATCCGAACACTGAAGCTTTCTTT
>TRBJ1-1|few|13|-|TRBV10-2
CASRGGMNTEAFF
TGCGCCAGCAGAGGAGGGATGAACACTGAAGCTTTCTTT
>TRBJ1-6|-|14|TRBD1|TRBV10-3
CAISELRGNSPLHF
TGTGCCATCAGTGAGCTCAGGGGGAATTCACCCCTCCACTTT